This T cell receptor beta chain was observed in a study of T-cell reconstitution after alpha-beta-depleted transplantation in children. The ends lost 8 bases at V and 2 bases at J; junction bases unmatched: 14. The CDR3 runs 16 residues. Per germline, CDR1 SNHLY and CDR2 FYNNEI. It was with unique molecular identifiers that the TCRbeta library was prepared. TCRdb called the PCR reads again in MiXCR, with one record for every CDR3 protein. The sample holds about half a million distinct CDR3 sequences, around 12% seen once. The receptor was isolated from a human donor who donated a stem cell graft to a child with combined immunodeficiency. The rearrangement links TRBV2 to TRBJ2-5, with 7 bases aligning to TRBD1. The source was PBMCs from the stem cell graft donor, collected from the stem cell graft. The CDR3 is CASPFRRDSTQETQYF. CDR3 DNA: TGTGCCAGCCCTTTTCGCCGGGACAGCACACAAGAGACCCAGTACTTC.